The following is a TCR beta chain sequence with its context. Here immunoSEQ multiplex PCR was the method, and the copy in TCRdb shows in-frame clones only, minus some. The table has approximately 74,000 clones, under 85% seen once; the top ten hold around 3.1%. The data were obtained in a study of neoadjuvant anti-PD-1 for oral cavity cancer. This TCR came from a person aged 40 to 85 with oral cavity squamous cell carcinoma. Here the sequenced sample was PBMCs, taken before nivolumab (anti-PD-1) treatment.

This chain's CDR3 is CASSFTGASTDTQYF. CDR3 in DNA: TGTGCCAGCAGCTTCACAGGAGCTAGCACAGATACGCAGTATTTT. The chain uses TRBV7-3 and TRBJ2-3; tentatively, D is TRBD1 (5 bases). Looked up from germline, CDR1 is SGHTA and CDR2 is FQGTGA. The CDR3 is 15 amino acids. Trimming took 3 bases from V and 0 from J, leaving 10 bases between them.